These 29 T cell receptor beta chains were sequenced from one sample in a study of siplizumab effects on memory and regulatory T cells. Measured with immunoSEQ multiplex PCR; TCRdb has only the in-frame clones, and not every one. The sample yields about 40,000 clones, roughly 90% seen once. The sequencing input was naive CD4+ T cells sorted from blood. These receptors originate from a human donor in good health.

The chain carries TRBV6-5 and TRBJ2-1; D tentatively fits TRBD1 or TRBD2 (5 bases each). The CDR3 length is 16 residues. V was clipped by 1 base and J by 3 bases, with 13 bases between them. Germline V gene lookup returns CDR1 MNHEY and CDR2 SVGAGI. As DNA, the CDR3 is TGTGCCAGCAGTTACTGGGGGAGCGGAGACTACAATGAGCAGTTCTTC. It codes for CASSYWGSGDYNEQFF.

This clone has just one count. The chain links TRBV5-8 to TRBJ1-2; no clear D. Germline lookup yields CDR1 SGHTS and CDR2 YDEGEE. The CDR3 consists of 10 residues. V was trimmed by 1 base and J by 7 bases, leaving 2 bases between them. Here the CDR3 DNA reads TGTGCCAGCAGCTTGTCTGGCTACACCTTC. Translation gives CASSLSGYTF.

The chain combines TRBV9 with TRBJ2-5, with TRBD1 as a possible D gene (6 bases). Germline CDR1 and CDR2: SGDLS and YYNGEE. The CDR3 spans 13 residues. V shed 2 bases and J shed 2 bases, with 7 bases lying between them. CDR3 nucleotides: TGTGCCAGCAGCGTCGGGACACAAGAGACCCAGTACTTC. The encoded protein is CASSVGTQETQYF. Variable domain in full (rest from reference TRBV9 and TRBJ2-5): DSGVTQTPKHLITATGQRVTLRCSPRSGDLSVYWYQQSLDQGLQFLIQYYNGEERAKGNILERFSAQQFPDLHSELNLSSLELGDSALYFCASSVGTQETQYFGPGTRLLVL.

The gene calls are TRBV7-6 and TRBJ2-5; TRBD1 agrees at 7 bases. Trimming cost V 5 bases and J 5 bases; bases outside gene matches: 8. The germline CDR1 and CDR2 sequences are SGHVS and FNYEAQ. The CDR3 contains 14 residues. The CDR3 here is CASSRRDSSETQYF. The DNA for the CDR3 is TGTGCCAGCAGCCGCCGGGACAGCTCGGAGACCCAGTACTTC.

The chain combines TRBV6-5 with TRBJ1-4, with no clear D. In germline, CDR1 is MNHEY, CDR2 SVGAGI. V shed 5 bases and J shed 2 bases, with 6 bases lying between them. The CDR3 runs to 13 residues. The CDR3 sequence: CASSRSTNEKLFF. DNA for the CDR3: TGTGCCAGCAGTCGCAGTACTAATGAAAAACTGTTTTTT.

The J gene is TRBJ1-5, the V gene TRBV2; D may be TRBD1 (6 bases). V lost 3 bases and J 2 bases, leaving 11 bases between the germline ends. CDR1 is SNHLY, CDR2 FYNNEI, per germline. The CDR3 covers 15 residues. For the CDR3, the DNA is TGTGCCAGCAGTGACTCAGGGGCAGGCAATCAGCCCCAGCATTTT. As protein: CASSDSGAGNQPQHF.

The J gene is TRBJ1-2, the V gene TRBV27; 11 nucleotides match TRBD1. V was pared by 4 bases and J by 3 bases, with 1 base of the junction left unmatched. Per germline, CDR1 MNHEY and CDR2 SMNVEV (reference sequence). The CDR3 consists of 14 residues. In DNA, the CDR3 is TGTGCCAGCAGTTGGACAGGGGGCGACTATGGCTACACCTTC. Its translation is CASSWTGGDYGYTF.

The V call is TRBV5-1, the J call TRBJ2-2; 8 bases map to TRBD2. CDR3 length: 17 residues. Germline trimming cut 3 bases from V and 1 base from J; bases unmatched to any gene: 8. Germline V gene lookup returns CDR1 SGHRS and CDR2 YFSETQ. This CDR3 is CASSSPGGARNTGELFF. DNA for the CDR3: TGCGCCAGCAGCTCCCCCGGGGGGGCGCGGAACACCGGGGAGCTGTTTTTT.

The chain has TRBV10-3 and TRBJ2-3; 8 bases align to TRBD2. With 5 bases clipped from V and 1 base from J, the junction kept 20 bases outside the gene matches. Per the germline V gene, CDR1 is ENHRY and CDR2 is SYGVKD. This CDR3 is 20 amino acids long. Written as DNA, the CDR3 is TGTGCCATCAGTTCGCCTGGAGCCGGGGGGGCCGTCGCTGGCACAGATACGCAGTATTTT. It specifies CAISSPGAGGAVAGTDTQYF.

The chain links TRBV10-3 to TRBJ2-3; TRBD2 aligns across 11 bases. The CDR3 has 17 residues. Germline lookup yields CDR1 ENHRY and CDR2 SYGVKD. V was clipped by 0 bases and J by 2 bases; unmatched bases: 4. CDR3 in amino acids: CAISESATSGNTDTQYF. CDR3 bases: TGTGCCATCAGTGAGTCCGCGACTAGCGGGAACACAGATACGCAGTATTTT.

This sequence joins TRBV5-6 and TRBJ2-7, with unresolved D. CDR3 length equals 14 residues. Per the germline V gene, CDR1 is SGHDT and CDR2 is YYEEEE. V gave up 1 base and J gave up 0 bases, with 8 bases separating them. CDR3 in amino acids: CASSLNGFSYEQYF. CDR3 sequence (DNA): TGTGCCAGCAGCTTGAACGGCTTCTCCTACGAGCAGTACTTC.

The J gene is TRBJ2-7, the V gene TRBV27, with D unclear. CDR1 is MNHEY, CDR2 SMNVEV, per germline (reference sequence). V lost 5 bases and J 0 bases, leaving 8 bases between the germline ends. The CDR3 length is 13 residues. The CDR3 nucleotides are TGTGCCAGCAGTCCTTACAGCTCCTACGAGCAGTACTTC. Its translation: CASSPYSSYEQYF.

The count of this clone is one. V usage is TRBV18 and J usage is TRBJ2-2, with 8 nucleotides matching TRBD2. CDR3 size: 14 residues. Per germline, CDR1 KGHSH and CDR2 LQKENI. Trimming at V came to 6 bases and at J to 7 bases, leaving 7 bases not matched to a gene. In DNA form, the CDR3 reads TGTGCCAGCTCTCTCGGACTAGCAGGCGGGGAGCTGTTTTTT. Residues: CASSLGLAGGELFF.

The chain combines TRBV19 with TRBJ1-2, with D unclear. The germline V and J ends were trimmed by 2 bases and 6 bases, with 10 bases remaining between them. The germline gives CDR1 LNHDA, CDR2 SQIVND (reference sequence). The CDR3 sequence is 13 residues long. The CDR3 loop is CASSIRSGDGYTF. Here the CDR3 DNA reads TGTGCCAGTAGTATACGAAGTGGAGATGGCTACACCTTC.

About this clone: Other DNA sequences of this sample code for an identical CDR3. The chain employs TRBV6-1 and TRBJ1-5, with no clear D. Germline V gene data show CDR1 as MNHNS and CDR2 as SASEGT. The CDR3 has 13 amino acids. V lost 3 bases and J 2 bases, leaving 5 bases between the germline ends. This chain's CDR3 is CASSEQGNQPQHF. In DNA form, the CDR3 reads TGTGCCAGCAGTGAGCAGGGCAATCAGCCCCAGCATTTT.

This clone appeared a single time. The chain has TRBV5-1 and TRBJ2-3; 8 bases fit TRBD2. CDR1 and CDR2 (germline): SGHRS, YFSETQ. The length of the CDR3 is 18 residues. Losses at the gene ends were 5 bases for V and 1 base for J; bases not matched to a gene: 15. CDR3 amino acids: CASRPTGTSYLGTDTQYF. DNA of the CDR3: TGCGCCAGCAGACCCACCGGGACTAGTTATTTAGGCACAGATACGCAGTATTTT.

CDR3 nucleotides: TGTGCCAGCAGTGCAACAGGGGGCTGGACCGGGGAGCTGTTTTTT. As protein: CASSATGGWTGELFF. This rearrangement joins TRBV6-4 to TRBJ2-2; the match to TRBD1 covers 9 bases. After removal of 4 bases from V and 5 bases from J, the junction contained 5 bases not matched to a gene. This CDR3 comprises 15 residues. Germline V lookup: CDR1 MRHNA, CDR2 SNTAGT.

This chain links TRBV5-1 with TRBJ1-5; unclear D gene. The V end lost 0 bases, the J end lost 2 bases, and 6 bases lay between the germline ends. Germline-derived CDR1 and CDR2 are SGHRS and YFSETQ. This CDR3 spans 14 amino acids. This CDR3 reads CASSLGEGNQPQHF. CDR3 coding DNA: TGCGCCAGCAGCTTGGGGGAAGGCAATCAGCCCCAGCATTTT. The variable domain in full, completed from reference TRBV5-1 and TRBJ1-5, reads KAGVTQTPRYLIKTRGQQVTLSCSPISGHRSVSWYQQTPGQGLQFLFEYFSETQRNKGNFPGRFSGRQFSNSRSEMNVSTLELGDSALYLCASSLGEGNQPQHFGDGTRLSIL.

Concerning this clone itself: Other DNA sequences in the same sample also yield this CDR3. This sequence joins TRBV19 and TRBJ2-7; the match to TRBD1 covers 9 bases. Germline V gene sequence: CDR1 LNHDA, CDR2 SQIVND (reference sequence). J was trimmed by 2 bases and V by 5 bases; bases with no gene match: 7. The CDR3 runs to 15 residues. The DNA for the CDR3 is TGTGCCAGTAGTCTTCATCGGGACAGGGCCTACGAGCAGTACTTC. It specifies CASSLHRDRAYEQYF.

DNA of the CDR3: TGCGCCAGCAGCTTGAGTCCAGGGACCCGAAGCTCTGGGGCCAACGTCCTGACTTTC. Its translation: CASSLSPGTRSSGANVLTF. The rearrangement uses TRBV5-1 and TRBJ2-6, with D perhaps TRBD1 or TRBD2 (5 bases each). This CDR3 has 19 amino acids. Germline CDR1 is SGHRS and CDR2 is YFSETQ. Trimming pared 1 base from V and 0 bases from J, leaving 17 bases between.

The chain recombines TRBV6-1 with TRBJ1-4; 9 nucleotides align to TRBD1. Germline CDR1 and CDR2: MNHNS and SASEGT. V lost 1 base to trimming and J lost 2 bases; unmatched junction nucleotides: 2. CDR3 length: 16 residues. The CDR3 region is CASSEGQGVTNEKLFF. The CDR3 DNA reads as TGTGCCAGCAGTGAAGGACAGGGGGTCACTAATGAAAAACTGTTTTTT.

The gene calls are TRBV6-5 and TRBJ1-1, with D possibly being TRBD1 (5 bases). The CDR3 runs 15 residues. Germline V gives CDR1 MNHEY, CDR2 SVGAGI. The germline V and J ends were trimmed by 5 bases and 1 base, with 14 bases remaining between them. CDR3 nucleotide sequence: TGTGCCAGCAGTGCGCCGGGGCGTACGAACACTGAAGCTTTCTTT. Amino acid sequence: CASSAPGRTNTEAFF.

The rearrangement uses TRBV5-4 and TRBJ2-3; tentatively, D is TRBD1 or TRBD2 (6 bases each). V gave up 1 base and J gave up 1 base, with 13 bases separating them. Germline V lookup: CDR1 SGHNT, CDR2 YYREEE (reference sequence). The CDR3 spans 16 residues. CDR3 amino acids: CASSLQRGLGTDTQYF. The CDR3 DNA is TGTGCCAGCAGCTTGCAACGGGGGCTGGGCACAGATACGCAGTATTTT.

V usage is TRBV6-6 and J usage is TRBJ1-5, with D maybe TRBD1 (5 bases). CDR1 is MNHNY and CDR2 is SVGAGI in the germline V gene (reference sequence). V shed 2 bases and J shed 0 bases, with 8 bases lying between them. The CDR3 sequence is 15 residues long. The DNA for the CDR3 is TGTGCCAGCAGTTACACCAGGGTTAGCAATCAGCCCCAGCATTTT. This sequence encodes CASSYTRVSNQPQHF.

As DNA, the CDR3 is TGTGCCAGCAGTGGACAGAACACAGATACGCAGTATTTT. Translating gives CASSGQNTDTQYF. The chain couples TRBV2 to TRBJ2-3; D is possibly TRBD1 (5 bases). Germline V gene data show CDR1 as SNHLY and CDR2 as FYNNEI. The CDR3 sequence is 13 residues long. Trimming left V 4 bases short and J 2 bases short, with 7 bases between.

This chain connects TRBV6-5 to TRBJ2-7, with 8 bases fitting TRBD1. CDR3 length equals 14 residues. Germline loops: CDR1 MNHEY, CDR2 SVGAGI. J was trimmed by 4 bases and V by 0 bases; bases with no gene match: 2. CDR3 residues: CASSYSTGAYEQYF. Here the CDR3 DNA reads TGTGCCAGCAGTTACTCGACAGGGGCGTACGAGCAGTACTTC.

The chain is built from TRBV18 and TRBJ2-7; 7 bases map to TRBD2. V was clipped by 5 bases and J by 9 bases; unmatched bases: 4. Germline lookup yields CDR1 KGHSH and CDR2 LQKENI. The CDR3 contains 11 residues. As DNA, the CDR3 is TGTGCCAGCTCAGCGGGGGAAGCGCAGTACTTC. It specifies CASSAGEAQYF.

This sequence joins TRBV6-6 and TRBJ1-5, with 7 bases that match TRBD1. V dropped 5 bases and J dropped 0; count of bases not matched to a gene: 7. Germline loops: CDR1 MNHNY, CDR2 SVGAGI (reference sequence). This CDR3 is 16 amino acids long. The CDR3 spells CASSNPTGASNQPQHF. CDR3 in DNA: TGTGCCAGCAGTAATCCTACAGGGGCTAGCAATCAGCCCCAGCATTTT.

CDR3 DNA sequence: TGCGCCAGCAGCCAAGTGGGTGGACGTGAAAAACTGTTTTTT. Translation: CASSQVGGREKLFF. The rearrangement links TRBV4-1 to TRBJ1-4; D ambiguous. The CDR3 runs to 14 residues. Trimming left V 1 base short and J 7 bases short, with 10 bases between. The germline V gene encodes CDR1 MGHRA and CDR2 YSYEKL.